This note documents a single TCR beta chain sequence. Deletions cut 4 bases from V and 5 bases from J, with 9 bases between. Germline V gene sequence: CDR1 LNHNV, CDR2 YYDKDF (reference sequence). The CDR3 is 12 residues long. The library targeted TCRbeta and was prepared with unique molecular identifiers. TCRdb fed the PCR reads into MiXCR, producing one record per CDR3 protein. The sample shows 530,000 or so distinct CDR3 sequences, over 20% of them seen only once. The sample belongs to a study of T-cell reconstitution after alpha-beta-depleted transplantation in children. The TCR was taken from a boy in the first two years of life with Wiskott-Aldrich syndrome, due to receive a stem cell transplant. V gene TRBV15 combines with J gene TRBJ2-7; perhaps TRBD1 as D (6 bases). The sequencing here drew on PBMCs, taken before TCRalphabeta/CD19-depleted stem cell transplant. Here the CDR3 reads CATSKQGNEQYF. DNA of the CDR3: TGTGCCACCAGCAAGCAGGGGAACGAGCAGTACTTC.